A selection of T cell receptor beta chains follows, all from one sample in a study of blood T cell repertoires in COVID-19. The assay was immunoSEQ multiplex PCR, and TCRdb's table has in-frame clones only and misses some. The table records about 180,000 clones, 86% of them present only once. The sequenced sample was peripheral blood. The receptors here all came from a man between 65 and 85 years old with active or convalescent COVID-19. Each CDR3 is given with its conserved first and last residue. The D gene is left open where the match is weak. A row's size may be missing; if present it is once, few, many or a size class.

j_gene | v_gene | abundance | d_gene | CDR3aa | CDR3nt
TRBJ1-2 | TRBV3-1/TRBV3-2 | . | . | CASSPAGRRDGYTF | TGTGCCAGCAGCCCAGCGGGTAGACGGGATGGCTACACCTTC
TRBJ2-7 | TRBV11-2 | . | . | CASRLLETASYEQYF | TGTGCCAGCAGGCTTCTTGAGACAGCGTCCTACGAGCAGTACTTC
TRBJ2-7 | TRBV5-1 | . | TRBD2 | CASSLESPGGPYEQYF | TGCGCCAGCAGCTTGGAAAGCCCGGGAGGGCCCTACGAGCAGTACTTC
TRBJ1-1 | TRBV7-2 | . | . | CASSFGRNTEAFF | TGTGCCAGCAGCTTTGGGCGAAACACTGAAGCTTTCTTT
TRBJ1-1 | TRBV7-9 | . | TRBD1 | CASSLGRAGGTEAFF | TGTGCCAGCAGCTTAGGGCGTGCAGGGGGAACTGAAGCTTTCTTT
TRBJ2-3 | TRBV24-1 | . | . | CAIGEDTQYF | TGTGCCATCGGGGAAGATACGCAGTATTTT
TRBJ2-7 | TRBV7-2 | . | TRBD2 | CASSSGLAGEQYF | TGTGCCAGCAGCTCGGGACTAGCGGGCGAGCAGTACTTC
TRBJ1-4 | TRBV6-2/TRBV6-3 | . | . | CASSYAGGEVEKLFF | TGTGCCAGCAGTTACGCGGGGGGCGAGGTTGAAAAACTGTTTTTT
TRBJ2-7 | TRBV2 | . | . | CASTREISYEQYF | TGTGCCAGCACACGGGAGATATCCTACGAGCAGTACTTC
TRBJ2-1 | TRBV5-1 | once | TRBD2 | CASSIESSGRPFF | TGCGCCAGCAGCATAGAGTCGAGCGGGAGGCCGTTCTTC
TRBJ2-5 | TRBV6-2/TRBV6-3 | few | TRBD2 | CASSYAGVSLETQYF | TGTGCCAGCAGTTACGCGGGAGTCTCCCTAGAGACCCAGTACTTC
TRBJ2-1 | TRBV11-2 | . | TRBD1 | CASSRWGQGDNEQFF | TGTGCCAGCAGCCGGTGGGGACAGGGCGACAATGAGCAGTTCTTC
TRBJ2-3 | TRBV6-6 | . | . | CASRGLSTDTQYF | TGTGCCAGCCGCGGGTTAAGCACAGATACGCAGTATTTT
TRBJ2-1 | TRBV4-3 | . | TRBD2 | CASSQERGLAGGVEQFF | TGCGCCAGCAGCCAAGAGAGAGGTTTAGCGGGAGGGGTTGAGCAGTTCTTC
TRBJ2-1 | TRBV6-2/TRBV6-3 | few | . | CASSPLGRYNEQFF | TGTGCCAGCAGCCCTCTTGGGAGATACAATGAGCAGTTCTTC
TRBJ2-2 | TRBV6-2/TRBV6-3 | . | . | CASSNRWGAGELFF | TGTGCCAGCAGTAACCGCTGGGGAGCCGGGGAGCTGTTTTTT
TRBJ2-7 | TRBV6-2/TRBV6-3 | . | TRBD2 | CASRPTSGGTYEQYF | TGTGCCAGCAGGCCTACTAGCGGGGGAACCTACGAGCAGTACTTC
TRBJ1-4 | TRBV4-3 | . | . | CASSQGRGQGHEKLFF | TGCGCCAGCAGCCAAGGGCGAGGGCAGGGGCATGAAAAACTGTTTTTT
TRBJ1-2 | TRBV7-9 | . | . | CASSFGQNYGYTF | TGTGCCAGCAGCTTTGGACAGAACTATGGCTACACCTTC
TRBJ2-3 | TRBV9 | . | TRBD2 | CASSASGGGTDTQYF | TGTGCCAGCAGCGCGAGTGGGGGGGGCACAGATACGCAGTATTTT
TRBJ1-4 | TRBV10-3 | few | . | CAVGGASNEKLFF | TGTGCCGTCGGGGGGGCGTCGAATGAAAAACTGTTTTTT
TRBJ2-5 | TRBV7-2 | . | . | CASSPDQGRAETQYF | TGTGCCAGCAGCCCCGACCAGGGGCGGGCCGAGACCCAGTACTTC